Listed below are T cell receptor beta chains from one sample, sequenced in a study of OX40 agonist ivuxolimab in advanced cancers. Repertoires were generated with immunoSEQ multiplex PCR, while TCRdb's copy carries only in-frame clones and drops some. Of tens of thousands of clones in the sample, roughly nine tenths were seen once. The material sequenced was CD4+ or CD8+ T cells sorted from blood, taken in a trial of the OX40 agonist ivuxolimab. These TCRs come from an adult with an advanced solid tumor such as melanoma, head and neck, liver or kidney cancer. Both conserved end residues are part of each CDR3. D genes are given only for firm matches. Where a row states a size, it is once, few, many or the class of an expanded clone; other rows omit it.

V gene,CDR3 length,clone size,D gene,J gene,CDR3 protein,CDR3 DNA
TRBV30,17,NA,NA,TRBJ1-6,CAWSVQSSLRYNSPLHF,TGTGCCTGGAGTGTACAGTCCTCCCTGAGGTATAATTCACCCCTCCACTTT
TRBV16,13,NA,NA,TRBJ2-7,CASSPSGRLEQYF,TGTGCCAGCAGCCCATCCGGCCGTCTCGAGCAGTACTTC
TRBV7-9,15,once,TRBD1,TRBJ1-5,CASSITGGDNQPQHF,TGTGCCAGCAGCATAACAGGGGGCGATAATCAGCCCCAGCATTTT
TRBV6-5,15,NA,NA,TRBJ1-1,CASSYSARVDTEAFF,TGTGCCAGCAGTTACTCGGCCCGGGTGGACACTGAAGCTTTCTTT
TRBV7-2,15,NA,TRBD1,TRBJ1-5,CASSGTGRWGQPQHF,TGTGCCAGCAGTGGGACAGGCCGGTGGGGTCAGCCCCAGCATTTT
TRBV18,13,NA,NA,TRBJ1-2,CASSLDSLYGYTF,TGTGCCAGCTCCCTGGACAGCCTCTATGGCTACACCTTC
TRBV19,15,NA,NA,TRBJ1-5,CATNRRLSINQPQHF,TGTGCCACCAACAGGCGCCTTTCTATTAATCAGCCCCAGCATTTT
TRBV7-2,15,NA,TRBD2,TRBJ2-3,CASSYSGVASDTQYF,TGTGCCAGCAGCTACAGCGGGGTAGCGTCAGATACGCAGTATTTT
TRBV19,15,NA,NA,TRBJ1-2,CASSSRRETGRGYTF,TGTGCCAGTAGTTCCCGCCGGGAAACCGGTCGTGGCTACACCTTC
TRBV7-3,12,NA,NA,TRBJ2-1,CASSFLYNEQFF,TGTGCCAGCAGCTTCTTGTACAATGAGCAGTTCTTC
TRBV29-1,14,NA,TRBD2,TRBJ2-1,CSVNSGRPDNEQFF,TGCAGCGTTAATAGCGGGAGGCCCGACAATGAGCAGTTCTTC
TRBV7-9,13,few,NA,TRBJ2-1,CASSLDGPNEQFF,TGTGCCAGCAGCTTAGACGGCCCCAATGAGCAGTTCTTC
TRBV6-5,12,few,TRBD1,TRBJ1-1,CASSLGQAGAFF,TGTGCCAGCAGCTTGGGACAGGCAGGGGCTTTCTTT
TRBV11-1,14,few,NA,TRBJ2-2,CATRQSPMGGELFF,TGTGCCACCAGACAGAGCCCTATGGGCGGGGAGCTGTTTTTT
TRBV4-2,14,NA,NA,TRBJ2-7,CASSPFLRSYEQYF,TGTGCCAGCAGCCCTTTTCTGCGCAGCTACGAGCAGTACTTC
TRBV9,14,NA,NA,TRBJ2-7,CASSAALGGSEQYF,TGTGCCAGCAGCGCCGCCCTGGGGGGCAGCGAGCAGTACTTC
TRBV29-1,13,NA,NA,TRBJ1-1,CSGQQEMNTEAFF,TGCAGCGGCCAACAGGAGATGAACACTGAAGCTTTCTTT
TRBV10-3,14,NA,NA,TRBJ2-1,CAISESRAYNEQFF,TGTGCCATCAGTGAGTCAAGGGCCTACAATGAGCAGTTCTTC
TRBV28,13,NA,NA,TRBJ2-5,CASSSRRQETQYF,TGTGCCAGCAGCTCCCGTCGCCAAGAGACCCAGTACTTC
TRBV10-3,15,few,NA,TRBJ2-2,CAISVGGRVDGELFF,TGTGCCATCAGTGTCGGGGGGCGTGTGGACGGGGAGCTGTTTTTT
TRBV30,12,NA,NA,TRBJ1-1,CASGPGYTEAFF,TGTGCCTCAGGACCAGGGTACACTGAAGCTTTCTTT
TRBV6-1,15,NA,NA,TRBJ1-5,CASSESGVSNQPQHF,TGTGCCAGCAGTGAATCAGGGGTCAGCAATCAGCCCCAGCATTTT
TRBV5-1,16,NA,NA,TRBJ1-3,CASSFAGRSSGNTIYF,TGCGCCAGCAGCTTTGCAGGGCGATCCTCTGGAAACACCATATATTTT
TRBV4-1,15,NA,TRBD1,TRBJ1-1,CASSTPGQGVTEAFF,TGCGCCAGCAGCACACCGGGACAGGGGGTCACTGAAGCTTTCTTT
TRBV6-6,13,few,TRBD1,TRBJ1-4,CASSPNRGEKLFF,TGTGCCAGCAGTCCTAACAGGGGTGAAAAACTGTTTTTT
TRBV19,15,NA,NA,TRBJ1-3,CASSEPLSSGNTIYF,TGTGCCAGTAGTGAGCCCTTAAGCTCTGGAAACACCATATATTTT
TRBV6-5,15,once,TRBD2,TRBJ2-3,CASSLGLANTDTQYF,TGTGCCAGCAGTTTGGGACTAGCGAACACAGATACGCAGTATTTT
TRBV5-1,14,NA,NA,TRBJ2-5,CASSLGGQWETQYF,TGCGCCAGCAGCTTGGGCGGTCAGTGGGAGACCCAGTACTTC
TRBV9,17,NA,NA,TRBJ2-1,CASSVGFVSSDYNEQFF,TGTGCCAGCAGCGTCGGGTTCGTATCTAGCGACTACAATGAGCAGTTCTTC
TRBV7-8,13,NA,NA,TRBJ2-1,CASSLDRENEQFF,TGTGCCAGCAGCTTAGATAGGGAGAATGAGCAGTTCTTC
TRBV7-9,13,NA,NA,TRBJ2-5,CASSLDPLETQYF,TGTGCCAGCAGCTTAGATCCATTAGAGACCCAGTACTTC
TRBV30,12,NA,NA,TRBJ1-2,CAWSAGAPGYTF,TGTGCCTGGAGCGCCGGCGCGCCTGGCTACACCTTC
TRBV6-1,16,few,NA,TRBJ1-6,CASSEATGFGGSPLHF,TGTGCCAGCAGTGAAGCCACAGGGTTTGGCGGTTCACCCCTCCACTTT
TRBV18,15,NA,NA,TRBJ2-1,CASSLSSATYNEQFF,TGTGCCAGCTCACTTAGCAGCGCAACCTACAATGAGCAGTTCTTC
TRBV7-2,13,NA,NA,TRBJ2-3,CASRPGGGDTQYF,TGTGCCAGCAGACCAGGGGGGGGAGATACGCAGTATTTT
TRBV6-1,14,few,NA,TRBJ1-5,CASTPIAGDQPQHF,TGTGCCAGCACCCCGATAGCCGGGGATCAGCCCCAGCATTTT
TRBV4-1,15,NA,NA,TRBJ1-1,CASSQDLTVLSEGFF,TGCGCCAGCAGCCAAGATTTAACGGTACTCTCCGAGGGTTTCTTT
TRBV7-3,15,NA,TRBD2,TRBJ2-1,CASSLRLAGGNEQFF,TGTGCCAGCAGCTTAAGACTAGCCGGGGGCAATGAGCAGTTCTTC
TRBV7-8,13,NA,NA,TRBJ1-1,CASSFGVSTEAFF,TGTGCCAGCAGCTTTGGGGTGAGCACTGAAGCTTTCTTT
TRBV2,19,NA,NA,TRBJ2-1,CASSEEGRNSWSSYNEQFF,TGTGCCAGCAGTGAGGAAGGAAGGAACTCCTGGAGCTCCTACAATGAGCAGTTCTTC
TRBV5-5,13,NA,NA,TRBJ1-2,CASSPDIGYGYTF,TGTGCCAGCAGCCCAGACATTGGCTATGGCTACACCTTC
TRBV28,13,NA,NA,TRBJ1-2,CASSRPSNYGYTF,TGTGCCAGCAGCCGGCCTTCTAACTATGGCTACACCTTC
TRBV5-5,13,few,NA,TRBJ1-1,CASSLWTNTEAFF,TGTGCCAGCAGCTTGTGGACGAACACTGAAGCTTTCTTT
TRBV7-9,16,NA,TRBD2,TRBJ2-3,CASSRGTRVGEDTQYF,TGTGCCAGCAGCCGCGGGACTAGAGTTGGTGAAGATACGCAGTATTTT
TRBV13,15,NA,TRBD2,TRBJ2-1,CASRSLADQGDEQFF,TGTGCCAGCAGAAGCCTAGCGGATCAGGGTGATGAGCAGTTCTTC
TRBV20-1,11,few,NA,TRBJ1-4,CSAFVDEKLFF,TGCAGTGCTTTCGTGGATGAAAAACTGTTTTTT
TRBV6-1,13,NA,NA,TRBJ2-5,CASSDARKETQYF,TGTGCCAGCAGTGATGCGAGAAAAGAGACCCAGTACTTC
TRBV7-2,13,NA,NA,TRBJ2-7,CASYKKGAYEQYF,TGTGCCAGCTATAAAAAGGGTGCCTACGAGCAGTACTTC
TRBV15,14,NA,NA,TRBJ2-5,CATSGQSWQETQYF,TGTGCCACCAGCGGACAGAGTTGGCAGGAGACCCAGTACTTC
TRBV11-2,15,NA,NA,TRBJ2-3,CASSVRTVYTDTQYF,TGTGCCAGCAGCGTGAGGACAGTTTACACAGATACGCAGTATTTT
TRBV4-3,16,NA,TRBD1,TRBJ1-5,CASSQDLGQGEQPQHF,TGCGCCAGCAGCCAAGATCTCGGACAGGGGGAGCAGCCCCAGCATTTT
TRBV11-2,15,NA,TRBD2,TRBJ2-3,CASSMAGGGTDTQYF,TGTGCCAGCAGCATGGCGGGGGGGGGCACAGATACGCAGTATTTT
TRBV5-4,13,NA,NA,TRBJ2-1,CASSLESVGEQFF,TGTGCCAGCAGCTTGGAATCCGTAGGTGAGCAGTTCTTC
TRBV7-8,15,NA,NA,TRBJ2-2,CASSVVGSGAGELFF,TGTGCCAGCAGCGTAGTCGGCTCCGGGGCCGGGGAGCTGTTTTTT
TRBV18,15,NA,NA,TRBJ2-1,CASSPPGASYNEQFF,TGTGCCAGCTCACCCCCGGGGGCCTCCTACAATGAGCAGTTCTTC